This TCR beta chain is from a study of cytomegalovirus exposure and HLA in healthy donors. In regard to this clone: Its target is unknown.

General study findings and limits: Within the approximately 130 validation repertoires, first-cohort TCR clusters tended to co-occur, according to a later analysis.

The germline V gene has CDR1 SGDLS and CDR2 YYNGEE. CDR3 size: 12 residues. The junction had 4 bases not matched to a gene; V was cut back by 7 bases and J by 7 bases. Data came from immunoSEQ multiplex PCR; TCRdb stores just in-frame clones and leaves some out. The sample includes about 130,000 clones, 89% of them seen just once. The sequenced sample consisted of PBMCs. V usage is TRBV9 and J usage is TRBJ2-1, with 8 positions matching TRBD2. The receptor was derived from a woman younger than 30 in good health and CMV-seronegative. This CDR3 is CASGRGGNEQFF. As DNA, the CDR3 is TGTGCCAGCGGACGGGGGGGTAATGAGCAGTTCTTC.